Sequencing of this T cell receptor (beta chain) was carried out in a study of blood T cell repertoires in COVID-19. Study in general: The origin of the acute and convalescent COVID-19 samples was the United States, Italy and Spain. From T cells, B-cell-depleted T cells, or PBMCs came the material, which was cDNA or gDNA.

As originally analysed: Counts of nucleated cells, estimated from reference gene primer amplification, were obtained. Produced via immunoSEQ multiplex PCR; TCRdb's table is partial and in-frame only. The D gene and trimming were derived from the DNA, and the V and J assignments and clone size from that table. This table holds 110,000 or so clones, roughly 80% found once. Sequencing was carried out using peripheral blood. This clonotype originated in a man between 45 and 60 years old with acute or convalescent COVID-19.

CDR3 residues: CSVVDRAYGYTF. CDR3 nucleotides: TGCAGCGTTGTCGACAGGGCTTATGGCTACACCTTC. The rearrangement links TRBV29-1 to TRBJ1-2; TRBD1 agrees at 7 bases. This CDR3 has 12 residues. Germline CDR1 SQVTM, CDR2 ANQGSEA. The V segment lost 4 bases and the J segment 5 bases; nucleotides outside the gene matches: 4.